A single sample is the source of the 23 T cell receptor beta chains below, sequenced in a study of identical twins (dated by TCRdb to 2016 to 2018). The library was obtained by 5' RACE. Instrument used: Illumina HiSeq 2000. TCRdb reprocessing: public reads trimmed at Q25 with fastp, clones called with MiXCR, in-frame beta chains kept. Rows merge per CDR3 protein into single entries with the most common DNA and genes. This sample has under 900,000 distinct CDR3 sequences in its table, and 15% to 20% of those were observed once. About an eighth of the sample goes to the ten largest clones. These data are also associated with another study on T cells expressing NK-cell markers.

Sequences were obtained from PBMCs. Receptors were obtained from a woman under 30 in good health.

This clonotype was observed a handful of times. The chain joins TRBV25-1 to TRBJ2-1; D unclear. Germline V lookup: CDR1 MGHDK, CDR2 SYGVNS. V was clipped by 11 bases and J by 0 bases, with 5 bases between them. The CDR3 spans 11 residues. In DNA, the CDR3 is TGTGCCGTCAGCTCCTACAATGAGCAGTTCTTC. Its protein product is CAVSSYNEQFF.

The chain carries TRBV7-2 and TRBJ2-3; unclear D gene. Germline CDR1 is SGHTA and CDR2 is FQGNSA. The CDR3 spans 15 residues. The germline V and J ends were trimmed by 1 base and 0 bases, with 8 bases remaining between them. The CDR3 reads CASSLDPASTDTQYF. CDR3 bases: TGTGCCAGCAGCTTAGATCCGGCTAGCACAGATACGCAGTATTTT.

This clonotype was counted only a few times. This rearrangement joins TRBV12-3 or TRBV12-4 to TRBJ2-7; 7 nucleotides line up with TRBD1. Trimming removed 4 bases from V and 6 bases from J; junction bases left unmatched: 6. The CDR3 has 13 amino acids. CDR3 nucleotide sequence: TGTGCCAGCAGTTCCGACAGGGTGGGCGAGCAGTACTTC. Translation gives CASSSDRVGEQYF.

This rearrangement joins TRBV3-1 to TRBJ2-7; TRBD1 is a possible D gene (5 bases). The CDR3 totals 16 residues. The germline V gene has CDR1 LGHDT and CDR2 YNNKEL (reference sequence). Deletions cut 0 bases from V and 2 bases from J, with 14 bases between. The CDR3 nucleotides are TGTGCCAGCAGCCAAGATAAGGCAGGGCGAACCTACGAGCAGTACTTC. Its protein product is CASSQDKAGRTYEQYF.

The sample holds a few counts of this clonotype. The gene calls are TRBV20-1 and TRBJ2-2, with a tentative D call TRBD1 (6 bases). V dropped 6 bases and J dropped 8 bases, with 13 bases sitting between them. Germline CDR1 reads DFQATT; CDR2 reads SNEGSKA (reference sequence). CDR3 length: 12 residues. CDR3 sequence reads: CSARTVAGELFF. The CDR3 DNA follows: TGCAGTGCCCGGACAGTTGCAGGGGAGCTGTTTTTT.

The chain links TRBV6-1 to TRBJ2-7, with 7 bases matching TRBD1. The germline V gene has CDR1 MNHNS and CDR2 SASEGT. J was trimmed by 4 bases and V by 7 bases; bases with no gene match: 7. This CDR3 spans 13 amino acids. Written as DNA, the CDR3 is TGTGCCAGCATGAGGGGGCCTCAGTACGAGCAGTACTTC. It translates to CASMRGPQYEQYF.

The chain is built from TRBV18 and TRBJ2-5; D not resolved. CDR3 size: 15 residues. In germline, CDR1 is KGHSH, CDR2 LQKENI. Deletions cut 4 bases from V and 7 bases from J, with 19 bases between. The CDR3 loop reads CASSRGMSSPGTQYF. CDR3 nucleotides: TGTGCCAGCTCACGAGGAATGTCCTCGCCGGGGACCCAGTACTTC. Based on the CDR3 plus reference TRBV18 and TRBJ2-5, the full variable domain is NAGVMQNPRHLVRRRGQEARLRCSPMKGHSHVYWYRQLPEEGLKFMVYLQKENIIDESGMPKERFSAEFPKEGPSILRIQQVVRGDSAAYFCASSRGMSSPGTQYFGPGTRLLVL.

This CDR3 is CAISEVIAGAYEQYF. CDR3 in DNA: TGTGCCATCAGTGAGGTAATAGCGGGAGCCTACGAGCAGTACTTC. The chain links TRBV10-3 to TRBJ2-7; 9 bases are shared with TRBD2. CDR1 is ENHRY and CDR2 is SYGVKD in the germline V gene. The J segment lost 2 bases and the V segment lost 2 bases, leaving 4 bases of the junction unmatched. The CDR3 covers 15 residues.

This sequence joins TRBV3-1 and TRBJ1-6; 9 bases are a match to TRBD1. The CDR3 length is 16 residues. Per the germline V gene, CDR1 is LGHDT and CDR2 is YNNKEL (reference sequence). The junction had 10 bases not matched to a gene; V was cut back by 4 bases and J by 9 bases. DNA for the CDR3: TGTGCCAGCAGCCTACTAACAGGGGGCTGGGTTTCACCCCTCCACTTT. It codes for CASSLLTGGWVSPLHF. Based on the CDR3 plus reference TRBV3-1 and TRBJ1-6, the full variable domain is DTAVSQTPKYLVTQMGNDKSIKCEQNLGHDTMYWYKQDSKKFLKIMFSYNNKELIINETVPNRFSPKSPDKAHLNLHINSLELGDSAVYFCASSLLTGGWVSPLHFGNGTRLTVT.

This clonotype was detected a few times. The chain couples TRBV12-3 or TRBV12-4 to TRBJ1-6; TRBD1 aligns across 7 bases. The CDR3 is 14 residues long. J lost 8 bases, V lost 4 bases, and 5 bases had no gene match. Here the CDR3 reads CASSSDREYSPLHF. In DNA, the CDR3 is TGTGCCAGCAGTTCTGACAGGGAGTATTCACCCCTCCACTTT.

This clonotype came up many times. The CDR3 reads CASAVRSYGYTF. CDR3 sequence (DNA): TGTGCCAGTGCCGTGAGGAGCTATGGCTACACCTTC. V gene TRBV19 combines with J gene TRBJ1-2; unclear D gene. The CDR3 consists of 12 residues. V lost 8 bases and J 4 bases, leaving 11 bases between the germline ends. Germline V gives CDR1 LNHDA, CDR2 SQIVND (reference sequence).

This clonotype was recorded many times. One end of the junction fails to match germline, which may point to a read error. V usage is TRBV20-1 and J usage is TRBJ2-1; D might be TRBD1 or TRBD2, each matching 6 bases. There are 15 residues in the CDR3. Germline V gene data show CDR1 as DFQATT and CDR2 as SNEGSKA (reference sequence). Here the CDR3 DNA reads TGCAGTGCCAGAGGGGGGCTCGGCACCTACAATGAGCAGTTCTTC. Translation gives CSARGGLGTYNEQFF.

This chain joins TRBV20-1 and TRBJ1-2, with D unresolved. Germline V gives CDR1 DFQATT, CDR2 SNEGSKA (reference sequence). This CDR3 is built from 10 residues. CDR3 sequence (DNA): TGCAGGGGAACCAACTATGGCTACACCTTC. This gives the protein CRGTNYGYTF.

The rearrangement links TRBV10-3 to TRBJ2-6; D call uncertain. V lost 4 bases, J lost 0 bases, and 4 bases lay in between. CDR1 is ENHRY and CDR2 is SYGVKD in the germline V gene. The CDR3 consists of 14 residues. The CDR3 sequence: CAISAYSGANVLTF. Here the CDR3 DNA reads TGTGCCATCAGTGCCTACTCTGGGGCCAACGTCCTGACTTTC.

This clonotype was detected a few times. The chain employs TRBV20-1 and TRBJ2-3; no clear D gene. Looked up from germline, CDR1 is DFQATT and CDR2 is SNEGSKA (reference sequence). The CDR3 length is 13 residues. Trimming took 7 bases from V and 2 from J, leaving 13 bases between them. The CDR3 region has the DNA TGCAGTGTTCGAAGTACTCCCACAGATACGCAGTATTTT. Its translation is CSVRSTPTDTQYF.

This clonotype was seen only a few times. The chain links TRBV7-9 to TRBJ2-7; D possibly uses TRBD1 or TRBD2 (6 bases each). Between the trimmed V and J ends, which lost 2 bases and 2 bases, there was a span of 19 bases. Germline assignment: CDR1 SEHNR and CDR2 FQNEAQ (reference sequence). The CDR3 contains 17 residues. This CDR3 is CASSLKGGTESTYEQYF. The CDR3 DNA reads TGTGCCAGCAGCTTAAAGGGGGGCACCGAATCCACCTACGAGCAGTACTTC.

V and J are TRBV5-1 and TRBJ2-2; D remains unclear. V was cut by 0 bases and J by 4 bases, with 7 bases left in between. Per germline, CDR1 SGHRS and CDR2 YFSETQ. This CDR3 is built from 14 residues. The CDR3: CASSLDRVTGELFF. Here the CDR3 DNA reads TGCGCCAGCAGCTTGGACCGGGTCACCGGGGAGCTGTTTTTT.

The V gene is TRBV20-1, the J gene TRBJ2-1; 9 nucleotides match TRBD1. Trimming removed 4 bases from V and 9 bases from J; junction bases left unmatched: 7. Germline CDR1 DFQATT, CDR2 SNEGSKA (reference sequence). The CDR3 covers 13 residues. The CDR3 sequence is CSAKGQGAGEQFF. The CDR3 DNA is TGCAGTGCTAAGGGACAGGGAGCAGGTGAGCAGTTCTTC.

V gene TRBV7-9 combines with J gene TRBJ2-1; possibly TRBD1 for D (6 bases). The length of the CDR3 is 14 residues. V lost 5 bases and J 10 bases, leaving 18 bases between the germline ends. Germline CDR1 reads SEHNR; CDR2 reads FQNEAQ (reference sequence). The CDR3 coding sequence is TGTGCCAGCAGCGCCACAGGGAGTGCGATGGAGCAGTTCTTC. Residues: CASSATGSAMEQFF.

This clonotype was seen only a few times. The chain carries TRBV12-3 or TRBV12-4 and TRBJ2-2; tentative D call: TRBD2 (6 bases). The CDR3 is 15 residues long. V lost 6 bases and J lost 0, with 11 bases in between. CDR3 residues: CASSPRESNTGELFF. The CDR3 DNA follows: TGTGCCAGCAGCCCTCGGGAGTCGAACACCGGGGAGCTGTTTTTT.

This clonotype was counted between two and nine times. The DNA for the CDR3 is TGTGCCAGCAGGACAATAAACACCGGGGAGCTGTTTTTT. Amino acid sequence: CASRTINTGELFF. The V gene is TRBV6-1, the J gene TRBJ2-2; unclear D gene. The CDR3 sequence is 13 residues long. The germline V gene encodes CDR1 MNHNS and CDR2 SASEGT. V was pared by 6 bases and J by 2 bases, with 7 bases between.

This clonotype was counted many times. The V gene is TRBV7-2, the J gene TRBJ2-6; D ambiguous. Germline loops: CDR1 SGHTA, CDR2 FQGNSA. V lost 4 bases to trimming and J lost 3 bases, with 7 bases between them. The CDR3 spans 14 residues. CDR3 in amino acids: CASSSGGGANVLTF. Here the CDR3 DNA reads TGTGCCAGCAGCTCAGGCGGTGGGGCCAACGTCCTGACTTTC.

The V call is TRBV3-1, the J call TRBJ2-3; D gene uncertain. This CDR3 spans 12 amino acids. CDR1 is LGHDT, CDR2 YNNKEL, per germline (reference sequence). V gave up 1 base and J gave up 5 bases, with 4 bases separating them. In DNA form, the CDR3 reads TGTGCCAGCAGCCAAGTGGAAGATACGCAGTATTTT. Amino acid sequence: CASSQVEDTQYF.